Included here is one T cell receptor beta chain sequence, with context. These data come from a study of cytomegalovirus exposure and HLA in healthy donors. Whole-study context: It was reported in a later analysis that the 95 to 150 validation repertoires used the same platform as the approximately 670 first-cohort repertoires.

The validation cohort, a group of roughly 120 subjects, included the donors and was separate from the roughly 670-subject first cohort. The V gene's germline CDR1 is LNHDA and CDR2 SQIVND (reference sequence). The CDR3 has 14 amino acids. Trimming stripped 3 bases from V and 12 bases from J, with 18 bases between. TCRdb's copy holds only in-frame clones and misses some; the assay was immunoSEQ multiplex PCR. Among some 120,000 clones listed, almost 90% were seen once. The receptor was derived from a man aged 25 to 40 in good health and CMV-seronegative. The chain links TRBV19 to TRBJ2-1, with a tentative D call TRBD2 (6 bases). Sequences were obtained from PBMCs. CDR3 sequence (DNA): TGTGCCAGTAGTATGATAACCAACAGCGGGTCGCAGTTCTTC. It specifies CASSMITNSGSQFF.